One T cell receptor (beta chain) is described in this entry. The clone's antigen remains unknown. Base qualities are not at hand, and no much larger clone is one base apart. The CDR3 sequence holds 12 residues, the cysteine and phenylalanine included. Only the CDR3 region is kept as DNA, spanning 36 bases read in frame from base 1. The junction shows trimming of 6 bases on V and 0 bases on J, plus 4 bases between the germline ends. From a lookup of the germline V gene, CDR1 and CDR2 are SGHRS and YFSETQ. This sample was included in a study of shared clonotypes between healthy human individuals (dated by TCRdb to about 2020). For context, the study as a whole: The cohort comprised two women and a few men aged 18 to 49 years. For each donor, three plates each were used for CD4 naive and CD4 memory, two plates were used for CD8 naive, and one plate was used for CD8 memory. Different laboratories and diverse techniques were used to prepare libraries and sequence TCR repertoires, to increase sequencing depth and limit assay-specific biases. Blood TCR repertoires of five healthy adults were deeply sequenced to estimate repertoire size and the extent of clonotype sharing between individuals. Leukapheresis yielded between about 0.85 and 10 billion PBMCs per donor. Results the study describes overall, beyond this receptor: Naive subsets generally had larger estimated clonotype richness than memory subsets did. Across several donors, approximately 5% of naive CD4, over 3% of naive CD8, approximately 2.5% of memory CD4, and around 0.4% of memory CD8 clonotypes were shared. Compared with non-shared clonotypes, clonotypes shared by all four sorted-subset donors had higher generation probabilities. The genetic and exposure-history diversity represented was limited by the small number of donors. Based on pairwise subsampling, the degree of clonotype sharing among donors was expected to be affected by sequencing depth. Sampling was restricted to blood, and TCR repertoires in tissue are likely to differ from TCR repertoires in blood. Even with the large sequencing depth, rarefaction of the sorted-subset datasets indicated that sequencing was incomplete.

Using the deep immunoSEQ assay, multiplex PCR amplified TCR CDR3 regions from genomic DNA. Genomic DNA extracted from each cell subset was distributed evenly over all wells of several immunoSEQ 96-well plates, and each plate served as one replicate. For sorted subsets, 200 to 250 ng genomic DNA, equal to 30,000 or so T cell genomes, was loaded into each replicate PCR. Purified libraries were measured with a Qubit 3.0 fluorometer, size-checked on a Bioanalyzer 2100, and measured again with the KAPA Library Quantification kit. Each immunoSEQ 96-well plate was sequenced on its own single-read 150-cycle Illumina NextSeq 550 flow cell. Per the original workflow: The immunoSEQ output contained only junctional sequences without quality scores, so filtering could not match that applied to full-length reads. Sequences were annotated with PyIR, a Python wrapper for IgBLAST v1.9, using IMGT germline references to assign V/J genes and CDR3. Reads with weak V/J assignments (E-value above 1e-6), missing CDR3, stop codons, out-of-frame junctions, or ambiguous translated residues were removed. A V3J clonotype was defined by an identical inferred V gene, J gene, and CDR3 amino acid sequence. Percentage overlap between repertoires was computed as shared unique clonotypes divided by the size of the smaller repertoire. Three approaches were used to assess repertoire richness: RTK rarefaction, the Chao1 estimator, and Recon v2.1 estimates of unobserved clonotypes. For all TCRbeta clonotypes obtained by the gDNA method from a handful of donors, generation probabilities were computed with OLGA. TCRdb limited this immuneACCESS table to in-frame rearrangements with V and J called. A share of clones is missing; checked studies link under half to unresolved V genes, and the rest is unexplained. That table supplies the V and J calls and clone size; D and trimming were determined from the DNA. This sample holds roughly 530,000 clones; 95% to 97% were observed only once. 0.06% of the sample is taken by the ten largest.

The donors were healthy, HIV-negative adults who had no recently reported acute infections or vaccinations. Only Caucasian adults living in Nashville, Tennessee, USA were represented among the donors. Magnetic negative selection was used to enrich CD4+ T cells, after which naive cells were positively selected on CD45RA and the negative fraction became the memory subset. Blood was collected by leukapheresis, and PBMCs were isolated by Ficoll-Histopaque density gradient centrifugation and then cryopreserved in liquid nitrogen vapor phase. Analytical flow cytometry was used to check the purity and quantity of each magnetically sorted T cell population. Each sorted fraction had its genomic DNA isolated and then quantified by UV absorbance on a Nanodrop 2000c.

This sequence was found in a young woman in good health. The chain is made from TRBV5-1 and TRBJ1-3, with the D gene call left open. The sequenced sample was naive CD4+ T cells sorted from blood. The meaning of the sample's cell subset or site label: CD45RA+ positively selected. CDR3 loop: CASTDSGNTIYF. In nucleotide form, the sequence is TGCGCCAGCACAGACTCTGGAAACACCATATATTTT. This CDR3, with the reference TRBV5-1 and TRBJ1-3 proteins standing in past its ends, gives the full variable domain KAGVTQTPRYLIKTRGQQVTLSCSPISGHRSVSWYQQTPGQGLQFLFEYFSETQRNKGNFPGRFSGRQFSNSRSEMNVSTLELGDSALYLCASTDSGNTIYFGEGSWLTVV.